This T cell receptor (beta chain) derives from a study of blood T cells in healthy people across ages. General observations from the study: Long-lived and aged donors differed, with more naive CD4+ cells and higher diversity in the long-lived. Roughly linear age-related decline in beta diversity appeared, significant by age around 38.

The authors ran a second PCR of 7 to 11 cycles using a sample-barcoded 5' primer and a J-beta primer mix. The template-switch adaptor, which had 12 random nucleotides, put a tag on each cDNA molecule. Every sample gave at least 2.5 million paired-end reads containing CDR3. TCRdb called the 5' RACE reads again in MiXCR, with one record for every CDR3 protein. This sample has hundreds of thousands of distinct CDR3 sequences, with approximately 39% found just once. This clonotype was found a few times. Antigen specificity is unknown. With 6 bases clipped from V and 8 bases from J, the junction kept 6 bases outside the gene matches. Germline V gives CDR1 DFQATT, CDR2 SNEGSKA (reference sequence). This CDR3 spans 12 amino acids.

The receptor comes from a woman aged 55 to 70 in good health. The chain uses TRBV20-1 and TRBJ2-1, with 8 bases matching TRBD1. Sequencing was performed on blood. CDR3 bases: TGCAGTGCCCCGGACAGGGAGGATGAGCAGTTCTTC. As protein: CSAPDREDEQFF.